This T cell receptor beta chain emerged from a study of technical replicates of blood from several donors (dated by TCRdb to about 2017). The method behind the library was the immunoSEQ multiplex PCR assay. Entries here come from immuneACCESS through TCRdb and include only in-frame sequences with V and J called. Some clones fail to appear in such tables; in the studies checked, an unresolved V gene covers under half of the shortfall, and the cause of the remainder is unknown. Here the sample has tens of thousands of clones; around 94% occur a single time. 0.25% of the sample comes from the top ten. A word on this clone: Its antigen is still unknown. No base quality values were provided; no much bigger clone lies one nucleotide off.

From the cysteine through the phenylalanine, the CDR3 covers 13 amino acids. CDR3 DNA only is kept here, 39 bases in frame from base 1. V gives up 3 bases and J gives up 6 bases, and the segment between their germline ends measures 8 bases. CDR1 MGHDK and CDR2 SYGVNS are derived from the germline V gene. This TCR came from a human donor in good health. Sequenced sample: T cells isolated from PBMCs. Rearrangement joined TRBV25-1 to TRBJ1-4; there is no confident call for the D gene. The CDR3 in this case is CASSDSNYEKLFF. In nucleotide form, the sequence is TGTGCCAGCAGTGACAGTAATTATGAAAAACTGTTTTTT.